A selection of T cell receptor beta chains follows, all from one sample in a study of CD8 T cells in ankylosing spondylitis. MiXCR was run by TCRdb on the 5' RACE reads, yielding one entry per CDR3 protein. This sample has about 190,000 distinct CDR3 sequences, with 10% to 15% found just once. Sequenced material: blood, either unsorted or a sorted T cell fraction (not recorded which). The origin of the receptors is a female donor with ankylosing spondylitis or in good health (not recorded which). Both conserved end residues are part of each CDR3. The D gene is left open where the match is weak. A clone size is listed for some rows: how often the clone was seen (once, few, many), or a class if it is expanded.

v_gene,d_gene,j_gene,abundance,CDR3aa,CDR3nt
TRBV4-3,NA,TRBJ2-1,few,CASSQGEADSSYNEQFF,TGCGCCAGCAGCCAAGGGGAGGCTGATAGCTCCTACAATGAGCAGTTCTTC
TRBV27,TRBD1,TRBJ2-7,few,CASSLTLGQGADEQYF,TGTGCCAGCAGTTTAACCCTCGGACAGGGCGCCGACGAGCAGTACTTC
TRBV7-2,TRBD2,TRBJ2-7,many,CASSQREGSYEQYF,TGTGCCAGCAGCCAGCGGGAGGGTTCCTACGAGCAGTACTTC
TRBV7-2,TRBD2,TRBJ2-3,NA,CASSFNSGGRDTQYF,TGTGCCAGCAGCTTCAACTCGGGGGGGAGAGATACGCAGTATTTT
TRBV30,TRBD2,TRBJ2-1,few,CAWKVGGGYNEQFF,TGTGCCTGGAAGGTCGGGGGGGGGTACAATGAGCAGTTCTTC
TRBV28,TRBD2,TRBJ2-1,NA,CASSLGPPRLAGVEQFF,TGTGCCAGCAGTTTAGGCCCCCCGAGACTAGCGGGAGTCGAGCAGTTCTTC
TRBV7-3,NA,TRBJ1-4,NA,CASSRGSGDNEKLFF,TGTGCCAGCAGCCGGGGCAGTGGAGATAATGAAAAACTGTTTTTT
TRBV7-9,NA,TRBJ1-1,many,CASSFGGYGTEAFF,TGTGCCAGCAGCTTTGGGGGGTATGGGACTGAAGCTTTCTTT
TRBV6-2/TRBV6-3,NA,TRBJ1-1,many,CASSYSSRGQSWAFF,TGTGCCAGCAGTTACTCGAGTAGGGGTCAAAGTTGGGCTTTCTTT
TRBV28,NA,TRBJ1-5,many,CASYGRPGQPQHF,TGTGCCAGCTACGGCAGACCAGGGCAGCCCCAGCATTTT